One sample yielded the 21 T cell receptor beta chains listed below, sequenced in a study of OX40 agonist ivuxolimab in advanced cancers. The repertoire was sequenced with immunoSEQ multiplex PCR; TCRdb's copy has only in-frame clones and lacks some. The sample has some 34,000 clones, around 84% seen once; the top ten hold over 10%. Sequences were derived from CD4+ or CD8+ T cells sorted from blood, sampled in a trial of the OX40 agonist ivuxolimab. The receptors shown here come from an adult with an advanced solid tumor such as melanoma, head and neck, liver or kidney cancer.

The chain uses TRBV5-1 and TRBJ2-1; the match to TRBD2 covers 7 bases. The CDR3 contains 15 residues. Trimming took 4 bases from V and 1 from J; bases not matched to a gene: 5. Germline V CDR1 and CDR2: SGHRS, YFSETQ. The CDR3 region is CASSTGGNSYNEQFF. The CDR3 bases are TGCGCCAGCAGCACCGGGGGGAATTCCTACAATGAGCAGTTCTTC.

About this clone: Relative to the germline gene, one junction end is altered; a read error may explain this. The chain combines TRBV7-9 with TRBJ1-4, with D uncertain. Germline V lookup: CDR1 SEHNR, CDR2 FQNEAQ (reference sequence). CDR3 length: 12 residues. The DNA of the CDR3 is TGTGCCAGCAGCTTAGGGGGAGAGGACGGTTCTTTT. It encodes CASSLGGEDGSF.

The sample holds one count of this clone. The chain has TRBV4-1 and TRBJ2-5; 7 bases map to TRBD2. This CDR3 comprises 14 residues. Germline V gives CDR1 MGHRA, CDR2 YSYEKL. J gave up 2 bases and V 1 base, and 1 base lay outside the gene matches. CDR3 region: CASSQGGGQETQYF. The CDR3 coding sequence is TGCGCCAGCAGCCAAGGGGGGGGGCAAGAGACCCAGTACTTC.

The chain combines TRBV29-1 with TRBJ1-1, with D maybe TRBD1 (6 bases). V gave up 7 bases and J gave up 3 bases, with 12 bases separating them. Germline V gene sequence: CDR1 SQVTM, CDR2 ANQGSEA. This CDR3 comprises 12 residues. The CDR3 DNA sequence: TGCAGCGGTCTCAGGGGAGACACTGAAGCTTTCTTT. Protein: CSGLRGDTEAFF.

This chain connects TRBV6-5 to TRBJ1-1; D gene unclear. This CDR3 spans 13 amino acids. Germline V gene sequence: CDR1 MNHEY, CDR2 SVGAGI. The V end was cut by 2 bases, the J end by 0 bases, with 4 bases between. The CDR3 sequence is CASSYQLNTEAFF. The CDR3 DNA reads as TGTGCCAGCAGTTACCAGTTGAACACTGAAGCTTTCTTT.

This chain connects TRBV7-6 to TRBJ2-5, with unresolved D. V was trimmed by 1 base and J by 5 bases, leaving 11 bases between them. CDR3 size: 14 residues. The germline gives CDR1 SGHVS, CDR2 FNYEAQ. The CDR3 is CASSLDEISETQYF. The CDR3, as DNA: TGTGCCAGCAGCTTAGATGAGATCTCGGAGACCCAGTACTTC.

This clone was found a few times. This sequence joins TRBV7-3 and TRBJ2-7; TRBD2 is a possible D gene (6 bases). Germline V gene data show CDR1 as SGHTA and CDR2 as FQGTGA. This CDR3 comprises 13 residues. V lost 5 bases and J lost 6, with 14 bases in between. CDR3 loop: CASSATLASEQYF. In DNA, the CDR3 is TGTGCCAGCAGCGCCACCCTAGCGAGCGAGCAGTACTTC. Based on the CDR3 plus reference TRBV7-3 and TRBJ2-7, the full variable domain is GAGVSQTPSNKVTEKGKYVELRCDPISGHTALYWYRQSLGQGPEFLIYFQGTGAADDSGLPNDRFFAVRPEGSVSTLKIQRTERGDSAVYLCASSATLASEQYFGPGTRLTVT.

V and J are TRBV27 and TRBJ1-6; D is possibly TRBD1 (6 bases). Trimming shortened V by 5 bases and J by 10 bases, and 15 bases separated the two germline ends. The CDR3 sequence is 14 residues long. Germline V gene data show CDR1 as MNHEY and CDR2 as SMNVEV (reference sequence). The CDR3 sequence is CASSRERGWSPLHF. The CDR3 nucleotides are TGTGCCAGCAGTCGCGAAAGGGGGTGGTCACCCCTCCACTTT.

J is TRBJ2-3 and V is TRBV14; D not resolved. V gave up 4 bases and J gave up 4 bases, with 15 bases separating them. Germline V gene sequence: CDR1 SGHDN, CDR2 FVKESK. This CDR3 region has 15 residues. CDR3 DNA sequence: TGTGCCAGCAGCCCCCAATTGGGCCTCCCAGATACGCAGTATTTT. Translation gives CASSPQLGLPDTQYF.

The chain couples TRBV27 to TRBJ2-7; 7 nucleotides agree with TRBD1. Germline V gene sequence: CDR1 MNHEY, CDR2 SMNVEV (reference sequence). The junction had 10 bases not matched to a gene; V was cut back by 5 bases and J by 6 bases. The CDR3 spans 14 residues. CDR3 protein: CASSTRQGSSEQYF. CDR3 DNA: TGTGCCAGCAGTACTCGACAGGGATCGAGCGAGCAGTACTTC.

This chain uses TRBV19 with TRBJ2-1; D perhaps matches TRBD2 (5 bases). In germline, CDR1 is LNHDA, CDR2 SQIVND (reference sequence). The CDR3 has 15 amino acids. Trimming left V 4 bases short and J 3 bases short, with 13 bases between. DNA of the CDR3: TGTGCCAGTAGTACGTCGAGGGAGAGCTACAATGAGCAGTTCTTC. Its translation: CASSTSRESYNEQFF.

J is TRBJ2-3 and V is TRBV6-6; D gene uncertain. The germline V gene encodes CDR1 MNHNY and CDR2 SVGAGI (reference sequence). Trimming cost V 0 bases and J 0 bases, with 10 bases left between them. This CDR3 comprises 16 residues. The CDR3 region is CASSYSPGPSTDTQYF. The CDR3, as DNA: TGTGCCAGCAGTTACTCGCCAGGACCGAGCACAGATACGCAGTATTTT.

This sequence joins TRBV10-1 and TRBJ1-5; TRBD1 matches 12 bases. V trimming: 11 bases; J trimming: 5 bases; junction bases outside the gene matches: 13. The germline V gene encodes CDR1 WNHNN and CDR2 SYGVQD (reference sequence). The CDR3 length is 16 residues. CDR3 coding DNA: TGCGCCGGCCATTCCGCGGGACAGGGGGCAGATCAGCCCCAGCATTTT. Translating it yields CAGHSAGQGADQPQHF.

The rearrangement joins TRBV2 to TRBJ2-1; TRBD2 aligns across 7 bases. Germline V CDR1 and CDR2: SNHLY, FYNNEI. The CDR3 covers 14 residues. J was trimmed by 9 bases and V by 7 bases; bases with no gene match: 12. In DNA, the CDR3 is TGTGCCAGCAATGCAGCGGGGACTGGTAGTGAGCAGTTCTTC. Encoded protein: CASNAAGTGSEQFF.

This clone was observed a few times. The chain has TRBV19 and TRBJ1-3, with unresolved D. V was pared by 6 bases and J by 4 bases, with 4 bases between. The CDR3 length is 11 residues. Germline CDR1 and CDR2: LNHDA and SQIVND (reference sequence). CDR3: CASRSGNTIYF. The CDR3 DNA reads as TGTGCCAGTAGGTCCGGAAACACCATATATTTT.

This clone was counted between two and nine times. The chain couples TRBV30 to TRBJ2-7; D remains unclear. V dropped 2 bases and J dropped 2 bases, with 10 bases sitting between them. This CDR3 has 13 residues. Germline-derived CDR1 and CDR2 are GTSNPN and SVGIG (reference sequence). CDR3 nucleotides: TGTGCCTGGAGTTGGAGCACAGCCTACGAGCAGTACTTC. It specifies CAWSWSTAYEQYF.

The chain employs TRBV7-9 and TRBJ2-7, with no clear D. The CDR3 extends over 11 amino acids. Looked up from germline, CDR1 is SEHNR and CDR2 is FQNEAQ (reference sequence). The V and J ends lost 0 bases and 5 bases respectively, with 2 bases between them. This CDR3 is CASSLANEQYF. CDR3 DNA: TGTGCCAGCAGCTTAGCGAACGAGCAGTACTTC.

The CDR3 is CAIMGLGAYEQYF. Here the CDR3 DNA reads TGTGCCATCATGGGCCTGGGAGCCTACGAGCAGTACTTC. The rearrangement links TRBV10-3 to TRBJ2-7, with D possibly TRBD2 on 5 matching bases. Trimming removed 7 bases from V and 2 bases from J, with 12 bases in between. The CDR3 totals 13 residues. The germline gives CDR1 ENHRY, CDR2 SYGVKD.

The rearrangement uses TRBV7-4 and TRBJ2-6; D unclear. V was pared by 5 bases and J by 5 bases, with 22 bases between. The CDR3 consists of 18 residues. Germline CDR1 and CDR2: SGHVT and SQSDAQ. CDR3 residues: CASSTSSSSQSRANVLTF. CDR3 in DNA: TGTGCCAGCAGCACCAGCTCCAGCTCACAAAGTCGGGCCAACGTCCTGACTTTC.

V usage is TRBV2 and J usage is TRBJ1-5, with a weak D call TRBD1 (6 bases). The length of the CDR3 is 13 residues. Per germline, CDR1 SNHLY and CDR2 FYNNEI. Trimming removed 8 bases at V and 7 bases at J, with 15 bases between. DNA of the CDR3: TGTGCCAGCTCCCTACAGGGATGGCAGCCCCAGCATTTT. This codes for CASSLQGWQPQHF. The whole variable domain, remainder taken from reference TRBV2 and TRBJ1-5, is EPEVTQTPSHQVTQMGQEVILRCVPISNHLYFYWYRQILGQKVEFLVSFYNNEISEKSEIFDDQFSVERPDGSNFTLKIRSTKLEDSAMYFCASSLQGWQPQHFGDGTRLSIL.

V and J are TRBV30 and TRBJ1-2; D uncertain. The CDR3 covers 13 residues. Trimming removed 3 bases at V and 4 bases at J, with 12 bases between. Germline CDR1 reads GTSNPN; CDR2 reads SVGIG (reference sequence). The chain's CDR3 is CAWSFRYSYGYTF. DNA of the CDR3: TGTGCCTGGAGCTTCAGGTATTCCTATGGCTACACCTTC.